The rows below give T cell receptor beta chains drawn from one sample of a study of blood T cell repertoires in COVID-19. Only in-frame clones appear in the TCRdb table, and some are missing; sequencing was by immunoSEQ multiplex PCR. The table lists 60,000 to 85,000 clones, 75% to 80% of them singletons. Material for sequencing was peripheral blood. Source of these receptors: a woman aged 55 to 70 with acute or convalescent COVID-19. The CDR3 runs from the conserved cysteine through the conserved F or W. D genes are given only for firm matches. Not all rows give a size; the values are once, few, many and, for expanded clones, a class.

size	V	D	J	DNA	CDR3
.	TRBV7-2	.	TRBJ1-3	TGTGCCAGCAGCTTAGTATCAGGGTATTCTGGAAACACCATATATTTT	CASSLVSGYSGNTIYF
once	TRBV27	.	TRBJ2-4	TGTGCCAGCAGTTGGGGGGACGCCAAAAACATTCAGTACTTC	CASSWGDAKNIQYF
.	TRBV6-5	.	TRBJ1-5	TGTGCCAGCAGTTACGGGAGGAATCAGCCCCAGCATTTT	CASSYGRNQPQHF
.	TRBV9	.	TRBJ2-3	TGTGCCAGCAGCGTAGTCGCAGGTAAGATCACAGATACGCAGTATTTT	CASSVVAGKITDTQYF
.	TRBV6-5	TRBD2	TRBJ2-3	TGTGCCAGCATCCTTGGGGGGGGTCCAGATACGCAGTATTTT	CASILGGGPDTQYF
.	TRBV7-8	TRBD1	TRBJ2-3	TGTGCCAGCAGAGACCGGGACAGGGGACACACAGATACGCAGTATTTT	CASRDRDRGHTDTQYF
.	TRBV3-1/TRBV3-2	TRBD1	TRBJ1-2	TGTGCCAGCAGCCAAGATTTTCCAGGGGGGCATGGCTACACCTTC	CASSQDFPGGHGYTF
.	TRBV29-1	TRBD1	TRBJ1-2	TGCAGCGTTGGAGGGACAGGGGGTCTTAGAGGCTACACCTTC	CSVGGTGGLRGYTF
.	TRBV5-6	.	TRBJ2-2	TGTGCCAGCAGCTTGGCCGGCAGGCCCGACACCGGGGAGCTGTTTTTT	CASSLAGRPDTGELFF
.	TRBV9	.	TRBJ1-6	TGTGCCAGCAGCGTAGTAGGCAGGGAAGATTCACCCCTCCACTTT	CASSVVGREDSPLHF
.	TRBV7-9	.	TRBJ1-1	TGTGCCAGCAGCTCAGATACAGGGTTCACTGAAGCTTTCTTT	CASSSDTGFTEAFF
few	TRBV4-2	TRBD1	TRBJ1-6	TGTGCCAGCAGCCGAAACGACAGGGAAAATTCACCCCTCCACTTT	CASSRNDRENSPLHF
.	TRBV6-2/TRBV6-3	.	TRBJ1-1	TGTGCCAGCAGTTACGTGGGCGTAGGCACTGAAGCTTTCTTT	CASSYVGVGTEAFF
.	TRBV10-3	TRBD2	TRBJ2-3	TGTGCCATCAGTGAAACTAGCGGGGGGACAGATACGCAGTATTTT	CAISETSGGTDTQYF
.	TRBV18	TRBD1	TRBJ1-2	TGTGCCAGCTCCGGGACAGGGGGCCCACTTGGCTACACCTTC	CASSGTGGPLGYTF
.	TRBV27	.	TRBJ2-3	TGTGCCAGCAGTTTCCGGGGGATTGCAGATACGCAGTATTTT	CASSFRGIADTQYF
.	TRBV7-8	.	TRBJ1-1	TGTGCCAGCAGCCACAGGACGGAAGCTTTCTTT	CASSHRTEAFF
.	TRBV11-3	.	TRBJ2-5	TGTGCCAGCAGCTTGGGGGCAGCAGAGACCCAGTACTTC	CASSLGAAETQYF
.	TRBV6-2/TRBV6-3	TRBD2	TRBJ2-5	TGTGCCAGCAGTTTTGGTAACGCGGGGGGCCAAGAGACCCAGTACTTC	CASSFGNAGGQETQYF
once	TRBV10-2	TRBD1	TRBJ2-7	TGCGCCAGCAGTGAGGGACAGGGGTTCGACGAGCAGTACTTC	CASSEGQGFDEQYF
.	TRBV19	.	TRBJ2-6	TGTGCCAGTAGTTTACAGTTCTCTGGGGCCAACGTCCTGACTTTC	CASSLQFSGANVLTF
.	TRBV11-2	.	TRBJ2-7	TGTGCCAGCGAGGGCAGGAGCTACGAGCAGTACTTC	CASEGRSYEQYF
.	TRBV30	TRBD2	TRBJ2-7	TGTGCCTGGAGTGGCACTAGCGGCTTTTACGAGCAGTACTTC	CAWSGTSGFYEQYF
.	TRBV6-2/TRBV6-3	.	TRBJ1-6	TGTGCCAGCAGCTTCGACACCCCCATGGTTCTCCTCCACTTT	CASSFDTPMVLLHF
.	TRBV19	TRBD2	TRBJ2-5	TGTGCCAGTAGTATAAGGCTAGCGGGCATCCAAGAGACCCAGTACTTC	CASSIRLAGIQETQYF
.	TRBV9	TRBD1	TRBJ2-7	TGTGCCAGCAGCCGGACAGGGGGGAGTCTATACGAGCAGTACTTC	CASSRTGGSLYEQYF
.	TRBV27	TRBD1	TRBJ2-1	TGTGCCAGCAGAGGGGAGTGGACAGGAAACAATGAGCAGTTCTTC	CASRGEWTGNNEQFF
.	TRBV30	.	TRBJ1-1	TGTGCCTGGAGTGGGGGGGGAGCCCCGAACACTGAAGCTTTCTTT	CAWSGGGAPNTEAFF
.	TRBV7-6	TRBD1	TRBJ1-2	TGTGCCAGCAGCCCCCGGGACAGGTTTTCTAACTATGGCTACACCTTC	CASSPRDRFSNYGYTF
few	TRBV28	.	TRBJ2-2	TGTGCCAGCAGTCATCAGGGAAAGGGCGGGGAGCTGTTTTTT	CASSHQGKGGELFF
.	TRBV5-1	TRBD1	TRBJ1-2	TGCGCCAGCAGCTATACCTCGGGACAGGCCCCGGGAGGCTACACCTTC	CASSYTSGQAPGGYTF
once	TRBV6-2/TRBV6-3	.	TRBJ2-7	TGTGCCAGCAGCCCAAACAGGGAGCAGTACTTC	CASSPNREQYF